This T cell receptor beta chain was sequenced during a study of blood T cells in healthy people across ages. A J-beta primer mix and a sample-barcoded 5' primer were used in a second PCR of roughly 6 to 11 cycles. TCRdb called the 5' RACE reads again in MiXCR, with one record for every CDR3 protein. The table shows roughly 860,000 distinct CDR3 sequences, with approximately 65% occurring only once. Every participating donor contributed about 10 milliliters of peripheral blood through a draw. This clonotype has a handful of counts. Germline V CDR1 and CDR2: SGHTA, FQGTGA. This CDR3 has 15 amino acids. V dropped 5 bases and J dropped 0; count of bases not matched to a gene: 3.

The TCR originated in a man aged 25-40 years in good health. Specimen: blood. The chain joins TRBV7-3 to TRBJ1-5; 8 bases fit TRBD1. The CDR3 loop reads CASSEGTGSNQPQHF. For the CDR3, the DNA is TGTGCCAGCAGCGAGGGGACAGGTAGCAATCAGCCCCAGCATTTT.